Each of the 13 T cell receptor beta chains below was sequenced from the same sample in a study of PD-L1 blockade in urothelial cancer. Repertoires were generated with immunoSEQ multiplex PCR, while TCRdb's copy carries only in-frame clones and drops some. Of fewer than 40,000 clones detected, more than 80% appear once; the ten largest clones hold roughly 8%. Source: PBMCs, taken around atezolizumab (anti-PD-L1) treatment. The receptors come from a man aged 65 to 79 with urothelial cancer.

This clone was found once. The genes are TRBV2 and TRBJ1-1; D is uncertain. CDR1 SNHLY and CDR2 FYNNEI come from the germline V gene. V was cut by 4 bases and J by 4 bases, with 10 bases left in between. This CDR3 comprises 13 residues. The CDR3 loop reads CASSGQVGTEAFF. The CDR3 nucleotides read TGTGCCAGCAGTGGCCAGGTGGGCACTGAAGCTTTCTTT.

This clone was counted once. The rearrangement uses TRBV19 and TRBJ1-3; the D gene is possibly TRBD1 (5 bases). This CDR3 is built from 15 residues. Per the germline V gene, CDR1 is LNHDA and CDR2 is SQIVND (reference sequence). V gave up 5 bases and J gave up 2 bases, with 13 bases separating them. CDR3 DNA sequence: TGTGCCAGTAGTCCCACCGGGGGTACTGGAAACACCATATATTTT. Amino acid sequence: CASSPTGGTGNTIYF.

The chain combines TRBV28 with TRBJ1-2, with 9 nucleotides matching TRBD1. CDR3 size: 14 residues. The V gene's germline CDR1 is MDHEN and CDR2 SYDVKM. J gave up 7 bases and V 5 bases, and 8 bases lay outside the gene matches. The CDR3 sequence: CASSPAPGQGGYTF. CDR3 DNA: TGTGCCAGCAGTCCCGCCCCGGGACAGGGTGGCTACACCTTC.

The chain uses TRBV6-5 and TRBJ2-3; 7 bases are shared with TRBD2. The CDR3 spans 14 residues. V shed 8 bases, J shed 6 bases, and the junction held 11 bases outside the gene matches. CDR1 and CDR2 (germline): MNHEY, SVGAGI. The CDR3 nucleotides read TGTGCCAGCGTTTCGGGACTAAAACCGGATACGCAGTATTTT. Protein sequence: CASVSGLKPDTQYF.

This clone was seen a single time. The CDR3 spells CASSVGGLALQTQYF. For the CDR3, the DNA is TGTGCCAGCAGCGTAGGTGGACTAGCGCTGCAGACCCAGTACTTC. This chain links TRBV7-6 with TRBJ2-5, with TRBD2 identical over 9 bases. The CDR3 length is 15 residues. CDR1 SGHVS and CDR2 FNYEAQ come from the germline V gene. J gave up 6 bases and V 5 bases, and 10 bases lay outside the gene matches. The full variable domain, completed using reference TRBV7-6 and TRBJ2-5, is GAGVSQSPRYKVTKRGQDVALRCDPISGHVSLYWYRQALGQGPEFLTYFNYEAQQDKSGLPNDRFSAERPEGSISTLTIQRTEQRDSAMYRCASSVGGLALQTQYFGPGTRLLVL.

The chain combines TRBV29-1 with TRBJ1-3; weak D call: TRBD1 (5 bases). There are 15 residues in the CDR3. Per germline, CDR1 SQVTM and CDR2 ANQGSEA. V was clipped by 3 bases and J by 4 bases, with 16 bases between them. The chain's CDR3 is CSVEGRGKPGNTIYF. The CDR3 DNA sequence: TGCAGCGTTGAGGGGCGGGGGAAGCCGGGAAACACCATATATTTT.

This chain joins TRBV12-5 and TRBJ1-2, with 10 bases lining up with TRBD1. The length of the CDR3 is 17 residues. The germline CDR1 and CDR2 sequences are LGHNT and FRNRAP. V was clipped by 5 bases and J by 2 bases; unmatched bases: 11. DNA for the CDR3: TGTGCTAGTGGTATCGGACAGGGGGATGGTAAGAACTATGGCTACACCTTC. Protein product: CASGIGQGDGKNYGYTF.

The rearrangement joins TRBV5-6 to TRBJ2-7; 8 bases are a match to TRBD1. This CDR3 contains 16 residues. From germline, CDR1 is SGHDT and CDR2 YYEEEE. The V gene end was trimmed by 0 bases and the J gene end by 4 bases; junction bases not matched to a gene: 9. The CDR3 DNA follows: TGTGCCAGCAGCTTGGGGCTGGGACAGGTAGCTTACGAGCAGTACTTC. It specifies CASSLGLGQVAYEQYF.

This chain links TRBV7-2 with TRBJ2-7; TRBD1 agrees at 11 bases. V shed 5 bases, J shed 4 bases, and the junction held 7 bases outside the gene matches. The CDR3 covers 15 residues. In germline, CDR1 is SGHTA, CDR2 FQGNSA. In nucleotides, the CDR3 is TGTGCCAGCAGCGTCGGACAGGGGGCTTTTTACGAGCAGTACTTC. Protein: CASSVGQGAFYEQYF.

The V call is TRBV29-1, the J call TRBJ2-7; tentative D call: TRBD2 (8 bases). CDR1 and CDR2 (germline): SQVTM, ANQGSEA. The CDR3 is 17 residues long. V was trimmed by 7 bases and J by 7 bases, leaving 32 bases between them. CDR3 nucleotides: TGCAGCGGCACCAGACAGGGAGAGCGGGGGAAGGCTGGGGAGCAGTACTTC. Translation gives CSGTRQGERGKAGEQYF.

The chain has TRBV9 and TRBJ1-1, with TRBD1 matching 8 bases. V lost 3 bases, J lost 6 bases, and 7 bases stayed unmatched. In germline, CDR1 is SGDLS, CDR2 YYNGEE. CDR3 length: 14 residues. The CDR3, as DNA: TGTGCCAGCAGCGCCACGACAGGGGACCCTGAAGCTTTCTTT. Protein product: CASSATTGDPEAFF.

The chain joins TRBV2 to TRBJ2-1; unclear D gene. The V gene's germline CDR1 is SNHLY and CDR2 FYNNEI. Trimming left V 4 bases short and J 6 bases short, with 10 bases between. This CDR3 is built from 13 residues. In DNA form, the CDR3 reads TGTGCCAGCAGTGGGTGGGCAGTCAATGAGCAGTTCTTC. Amino acid sequence: CASSGWAVNEQFF.

In nucleotides, the CDR3 is TGTGCCAGTAGTCCCCACAGGGGGGATACGCAGTATTTT. Its translation is CASSPHRGDTQYF. V and J are TRBV19 and TRBJ2-3, with 8 bases identical to TRBD1. CDR3 length: 13 residues. V trimming: 5 bases; J trimming: 6 bases; junction bases outside the gene matches: 4. Germline CDR1 is LNHDA and CDR2 is SQIVND (reference sequence).